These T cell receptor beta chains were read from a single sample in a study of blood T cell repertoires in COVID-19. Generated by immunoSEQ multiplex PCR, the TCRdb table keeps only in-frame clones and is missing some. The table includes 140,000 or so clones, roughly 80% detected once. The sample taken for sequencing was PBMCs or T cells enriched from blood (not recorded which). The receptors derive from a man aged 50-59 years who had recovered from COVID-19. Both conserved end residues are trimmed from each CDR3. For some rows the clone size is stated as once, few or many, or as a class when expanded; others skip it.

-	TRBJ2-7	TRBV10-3	AIRTEGQGPYEQY
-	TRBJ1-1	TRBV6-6	ASSYSKPEAF
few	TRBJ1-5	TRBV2	ASSEAEERQPQH
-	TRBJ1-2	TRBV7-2	ASSSTGTYGYT
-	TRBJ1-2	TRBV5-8	ASSPLQGAYYGYT
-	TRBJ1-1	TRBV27	ASSFLGGARGTEAF
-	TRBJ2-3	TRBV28	ASSSHRSTDTQY
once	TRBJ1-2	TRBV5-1	ASSGGQVVDYGYT
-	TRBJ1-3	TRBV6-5	ASSYTVRSPGNTIY
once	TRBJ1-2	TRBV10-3	AISAHGTDVNYGYT
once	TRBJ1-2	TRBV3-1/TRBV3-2	ASRQARGLYGYT
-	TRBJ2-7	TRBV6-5	ASMPSDRGPYEQY
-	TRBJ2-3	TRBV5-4	ASSLGQGDTQY
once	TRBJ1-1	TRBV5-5	ASSLAGTGGANMNTEAF
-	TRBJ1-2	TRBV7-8	ASSLAVLTGSYGYT
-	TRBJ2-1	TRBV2	ASRGAGAYNEQF
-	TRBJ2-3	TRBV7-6	ASSLDRDRGPTQY
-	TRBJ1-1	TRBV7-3	ASSSSDRGRATEAF
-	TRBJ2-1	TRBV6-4	ASSVEGGSGSSYNEQF
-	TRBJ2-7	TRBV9	ASSVDSSYEQY
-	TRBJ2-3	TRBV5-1	ASSPIQVSDTQY
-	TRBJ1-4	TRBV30	AWRYRTGTNEKLF
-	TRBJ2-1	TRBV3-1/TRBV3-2	ASSQDGRDEQF
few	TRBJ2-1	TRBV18	ASSAQSGGDEQF
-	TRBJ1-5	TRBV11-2	ASSLLGWNQPQH
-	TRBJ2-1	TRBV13	ASRSWTGSHNEQF
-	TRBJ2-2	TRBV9	ASSVASGQNTGELF
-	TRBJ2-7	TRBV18	ASSPNLRTGPSYEQY
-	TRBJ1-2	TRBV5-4	ASSPGTGMFGYT
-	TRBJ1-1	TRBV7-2	ASSLGWGDTEAF
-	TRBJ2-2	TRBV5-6	ASSLAVFHTSNTGELF
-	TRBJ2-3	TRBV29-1	SAIAGGPGDTQY
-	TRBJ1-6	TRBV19	ASSIAWDRPSPLH
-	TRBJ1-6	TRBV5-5	ASSLSGQGNSPLH
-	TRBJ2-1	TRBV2	ASSDALAPYNEQF
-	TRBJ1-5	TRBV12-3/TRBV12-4	ASKQQNQPQH
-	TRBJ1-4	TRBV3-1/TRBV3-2	ASSQSGGIREKLF
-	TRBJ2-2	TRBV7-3	ASSLERDTGDTGELF
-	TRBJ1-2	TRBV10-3	AITPGQGLGYT
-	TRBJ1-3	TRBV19	ASSIKTGHSGNTIY
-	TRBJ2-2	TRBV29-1	SVASGGRNTGELF
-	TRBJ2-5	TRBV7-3	ASSRRGAAEYQETQY
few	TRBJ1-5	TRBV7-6	ASSLSPDQPQH
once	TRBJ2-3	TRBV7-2	ASSQIPSTDTQY
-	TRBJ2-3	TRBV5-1	ASSYASAGYTDTQY
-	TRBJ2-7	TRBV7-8	ASSYRRGDYEQY
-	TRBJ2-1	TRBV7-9	ASSLAEYNEQF
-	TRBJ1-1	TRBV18	ASSPAGENTEAF
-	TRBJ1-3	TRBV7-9	ASSYDRGGPGNTIY
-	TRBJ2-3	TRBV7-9	ASSLSGGTRGATQY
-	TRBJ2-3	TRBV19	ASSIGGQGDTQY
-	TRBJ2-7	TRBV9	ASSVATGNGEQY
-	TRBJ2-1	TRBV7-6	ASSLGGGGGHEQF
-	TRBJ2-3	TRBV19	ATKQDYTDTQY